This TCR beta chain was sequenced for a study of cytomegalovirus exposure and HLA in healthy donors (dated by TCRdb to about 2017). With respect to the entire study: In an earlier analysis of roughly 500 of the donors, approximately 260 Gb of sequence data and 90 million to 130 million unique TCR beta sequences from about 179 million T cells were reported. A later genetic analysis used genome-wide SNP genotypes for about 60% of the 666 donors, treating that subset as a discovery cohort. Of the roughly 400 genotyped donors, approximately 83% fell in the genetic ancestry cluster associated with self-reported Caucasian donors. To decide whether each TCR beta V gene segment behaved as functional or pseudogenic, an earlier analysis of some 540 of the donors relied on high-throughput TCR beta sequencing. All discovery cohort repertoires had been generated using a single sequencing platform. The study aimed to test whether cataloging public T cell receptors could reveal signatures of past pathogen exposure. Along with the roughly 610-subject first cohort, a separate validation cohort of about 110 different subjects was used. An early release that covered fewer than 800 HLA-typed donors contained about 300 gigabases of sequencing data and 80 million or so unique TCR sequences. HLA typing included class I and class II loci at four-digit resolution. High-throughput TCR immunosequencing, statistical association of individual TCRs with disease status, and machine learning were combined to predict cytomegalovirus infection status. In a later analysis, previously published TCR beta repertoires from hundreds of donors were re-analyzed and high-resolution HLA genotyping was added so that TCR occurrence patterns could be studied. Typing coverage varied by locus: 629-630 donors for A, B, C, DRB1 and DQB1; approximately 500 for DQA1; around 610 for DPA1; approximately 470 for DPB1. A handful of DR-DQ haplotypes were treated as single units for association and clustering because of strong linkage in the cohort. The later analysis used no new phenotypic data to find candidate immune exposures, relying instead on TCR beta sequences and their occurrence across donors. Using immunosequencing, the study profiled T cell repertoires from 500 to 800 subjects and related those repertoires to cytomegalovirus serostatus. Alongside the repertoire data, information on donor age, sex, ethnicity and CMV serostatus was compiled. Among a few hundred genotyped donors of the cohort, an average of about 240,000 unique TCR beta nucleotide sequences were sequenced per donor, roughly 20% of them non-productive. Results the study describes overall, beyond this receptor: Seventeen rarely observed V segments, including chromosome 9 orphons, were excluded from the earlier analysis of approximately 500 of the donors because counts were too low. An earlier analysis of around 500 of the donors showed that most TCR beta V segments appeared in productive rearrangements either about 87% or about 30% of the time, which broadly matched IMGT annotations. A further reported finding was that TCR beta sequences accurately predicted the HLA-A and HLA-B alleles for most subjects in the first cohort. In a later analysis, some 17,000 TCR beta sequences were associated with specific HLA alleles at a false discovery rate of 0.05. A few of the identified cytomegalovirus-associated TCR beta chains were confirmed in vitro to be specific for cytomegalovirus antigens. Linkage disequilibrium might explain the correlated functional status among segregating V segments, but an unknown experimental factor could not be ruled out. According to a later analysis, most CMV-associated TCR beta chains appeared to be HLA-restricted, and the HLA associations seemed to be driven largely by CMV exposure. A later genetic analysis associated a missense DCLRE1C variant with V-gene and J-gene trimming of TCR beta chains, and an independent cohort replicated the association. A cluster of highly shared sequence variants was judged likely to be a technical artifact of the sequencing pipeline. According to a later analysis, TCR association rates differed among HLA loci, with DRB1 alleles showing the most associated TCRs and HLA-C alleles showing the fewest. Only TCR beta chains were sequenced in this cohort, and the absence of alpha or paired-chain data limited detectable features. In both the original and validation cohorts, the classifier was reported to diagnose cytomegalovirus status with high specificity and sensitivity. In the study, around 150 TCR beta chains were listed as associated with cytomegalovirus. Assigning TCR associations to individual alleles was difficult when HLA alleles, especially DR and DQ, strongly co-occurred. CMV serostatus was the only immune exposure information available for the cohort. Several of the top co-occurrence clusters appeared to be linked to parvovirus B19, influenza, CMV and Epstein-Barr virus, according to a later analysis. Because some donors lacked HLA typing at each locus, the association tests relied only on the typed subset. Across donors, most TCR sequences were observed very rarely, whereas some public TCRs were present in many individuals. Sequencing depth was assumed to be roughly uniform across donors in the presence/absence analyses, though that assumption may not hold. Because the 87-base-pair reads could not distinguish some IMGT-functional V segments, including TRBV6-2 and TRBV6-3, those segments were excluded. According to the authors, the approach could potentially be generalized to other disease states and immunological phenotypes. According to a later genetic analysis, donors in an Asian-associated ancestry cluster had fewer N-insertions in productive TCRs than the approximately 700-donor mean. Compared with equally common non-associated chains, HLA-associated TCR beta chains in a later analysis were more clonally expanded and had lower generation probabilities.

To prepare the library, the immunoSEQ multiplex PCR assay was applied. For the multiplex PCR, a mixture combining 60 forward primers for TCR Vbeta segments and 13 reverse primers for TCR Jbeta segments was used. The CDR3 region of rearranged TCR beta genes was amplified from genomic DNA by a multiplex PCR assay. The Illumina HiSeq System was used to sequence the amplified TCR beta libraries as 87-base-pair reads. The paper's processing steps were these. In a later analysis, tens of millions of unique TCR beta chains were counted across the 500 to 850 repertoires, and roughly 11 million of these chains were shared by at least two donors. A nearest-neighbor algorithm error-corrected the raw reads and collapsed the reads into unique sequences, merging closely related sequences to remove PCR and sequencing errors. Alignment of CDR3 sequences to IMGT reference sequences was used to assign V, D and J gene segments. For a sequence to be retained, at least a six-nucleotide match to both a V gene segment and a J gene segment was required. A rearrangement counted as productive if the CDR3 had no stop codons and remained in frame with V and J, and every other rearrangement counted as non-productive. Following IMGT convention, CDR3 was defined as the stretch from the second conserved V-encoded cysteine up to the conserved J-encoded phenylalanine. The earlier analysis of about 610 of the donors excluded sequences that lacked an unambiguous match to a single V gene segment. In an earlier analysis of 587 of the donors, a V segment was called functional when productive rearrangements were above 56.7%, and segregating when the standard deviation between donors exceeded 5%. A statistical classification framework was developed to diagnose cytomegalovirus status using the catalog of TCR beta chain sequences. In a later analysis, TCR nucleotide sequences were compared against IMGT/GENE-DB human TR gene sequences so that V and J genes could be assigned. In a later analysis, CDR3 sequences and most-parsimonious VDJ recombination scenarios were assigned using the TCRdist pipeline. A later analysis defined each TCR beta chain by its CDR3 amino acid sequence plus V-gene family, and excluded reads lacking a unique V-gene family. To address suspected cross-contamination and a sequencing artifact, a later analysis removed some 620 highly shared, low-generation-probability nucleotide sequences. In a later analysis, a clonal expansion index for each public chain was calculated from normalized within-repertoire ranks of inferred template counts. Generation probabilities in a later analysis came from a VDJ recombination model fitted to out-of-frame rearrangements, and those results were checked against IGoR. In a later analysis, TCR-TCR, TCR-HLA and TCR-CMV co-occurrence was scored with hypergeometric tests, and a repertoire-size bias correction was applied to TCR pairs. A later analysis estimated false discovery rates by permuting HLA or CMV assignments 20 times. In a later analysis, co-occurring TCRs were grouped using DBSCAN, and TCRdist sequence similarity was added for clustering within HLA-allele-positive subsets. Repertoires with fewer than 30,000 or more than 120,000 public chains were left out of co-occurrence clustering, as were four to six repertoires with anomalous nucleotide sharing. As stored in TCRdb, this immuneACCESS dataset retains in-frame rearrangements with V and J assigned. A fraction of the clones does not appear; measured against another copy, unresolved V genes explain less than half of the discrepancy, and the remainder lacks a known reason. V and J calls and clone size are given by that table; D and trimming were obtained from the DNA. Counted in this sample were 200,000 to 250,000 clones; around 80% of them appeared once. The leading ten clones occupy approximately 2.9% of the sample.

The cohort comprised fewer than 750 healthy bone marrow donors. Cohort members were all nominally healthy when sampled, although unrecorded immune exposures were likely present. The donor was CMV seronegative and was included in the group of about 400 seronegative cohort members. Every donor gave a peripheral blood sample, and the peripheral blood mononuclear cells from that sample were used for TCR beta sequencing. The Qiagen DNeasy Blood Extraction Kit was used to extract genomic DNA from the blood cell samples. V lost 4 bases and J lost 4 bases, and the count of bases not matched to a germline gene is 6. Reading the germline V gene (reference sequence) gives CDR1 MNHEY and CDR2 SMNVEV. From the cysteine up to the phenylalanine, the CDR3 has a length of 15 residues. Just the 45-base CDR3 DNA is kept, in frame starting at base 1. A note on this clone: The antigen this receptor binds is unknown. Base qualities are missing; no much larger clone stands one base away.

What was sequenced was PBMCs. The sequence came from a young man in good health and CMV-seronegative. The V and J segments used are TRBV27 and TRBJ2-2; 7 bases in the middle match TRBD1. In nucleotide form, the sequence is TGTGCCAGCAGTTCCCGACAGGGAACCACCGGGGAGCTGTTTTTT. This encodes CASSSRQGTTGELFF.